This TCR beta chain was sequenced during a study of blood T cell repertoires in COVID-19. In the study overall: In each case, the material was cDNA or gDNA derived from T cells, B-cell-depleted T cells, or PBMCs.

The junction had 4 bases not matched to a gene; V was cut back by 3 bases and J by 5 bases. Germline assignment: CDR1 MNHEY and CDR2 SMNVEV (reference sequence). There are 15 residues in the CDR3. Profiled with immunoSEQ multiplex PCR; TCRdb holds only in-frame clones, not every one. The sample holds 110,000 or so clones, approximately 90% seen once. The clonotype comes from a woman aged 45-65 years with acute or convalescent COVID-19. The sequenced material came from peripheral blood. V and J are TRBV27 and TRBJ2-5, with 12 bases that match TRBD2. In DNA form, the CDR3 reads TGTGCCAGCAGTTTCCTAGCGGGAGGGGGGGAGACCCAGTACTTC. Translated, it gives CASSFLAGGGETQYF.